Described below is a single TCR beta chain sequence and its context. This clone appeared once. Its antigen has not been determined. No much larger clone is present one base from it, and per-base qualities are unavailable. This sample is part of a study of shared clonotypes between healthy human individuals (dated by TCRdb to about 2020). A note on the overall study: A couple of women and three men aged 18 to 49 years were included in the cohort. For each donor, CD4 naive and CD4 memory were each given three plates, CD8 naive was given two plates, and CD8 memory was given one plate. Blood TCR repertoires of five healthy adults were deeply sequenced to estimate repertoire size and the extent of clonotype sharing between individuals. To increase sequencing depth and limit assay-specific biases, TCR repertoire library preparation and sequencing were carried out by different laboratories using diverse techniques. Leukapheresis yielded between about 0.85 and 9.5 billion PBMCs per donor. The full study reports these points: Clonotypes shared by all four sorted-subset donors showed higher generation probabilities than non-shared clonotypes. Pairwise subsampling led to the expectation that sequencing depth would affect the degree of clonotype sharing among donors. Rarefaction of sorted-subset datasets indicated incomplete sequencing despite the large sequencing depth. Sampling was restricted to blood, and TCR repertoires in tissue are likely to differ from TCR repertoires in blood. The genetic and exposure-history diversity represented was limited by the small number of donors. Naive subsets generally had larger estimated clonotype richness than memory subsets did. About 5% of naive CD4, around 3.6% of naive CD8, about 2.4% of memory CD4, and 0.4% of memory CD8 clonotypes were shared across four donors.

Using the deep immunoSEQ assay, TCR CDR3 regions were amplified from genomic DNA by multiplex PCR. Genomic DNA extracted from each cell subset was distributed evenly over all wells of several immunoSEQ 96-well plates, and each plate served as one replicate. For sorted subsets, each replicate PCR was loaded with about 0.2 ug genomic DNA, equivalent to approximately 33,000 T cell genomes. Purified libraries were measured with a Qubit 3.0 fluorometer, size-checked on a Bioanalyzer 2100, and measured again with the KAPA Library Quantification kit. Each immunoSEQ 96-well plate was sequenced on its own single-read 150-cycle Illumina NextSeq 550 flow cell. Turning to the authors' computational methods: Because the immunoSEQ output included only junctional sequences and no quality scores, the filtering could not be the same as the filtering used for full-length reads. Sequences were annotated with PyIR, a Python wrapper for IgBLAST v1.9, and V/J genes and CDR3 were assigned using IMGT germline references. Reads were filtered out if the reads had weak V/J assignments (E-value above 1e-6), no CDR3, stop codons, out-of-frame junctions, or ambiguous translated residues. A V3J clonotype was defined by an identical inferred V gene, J gene, and CDR3 amino acid sequence. The percentage overlap between two repertoires was calculated by dividing the number of shared unique clonotypes by the size of the smaller repertoire. Three approaches were used to assess repertoire richness: RTK rarefaction, the Chao1 estimator, and Recon v2.1 estimates of unobserved clonotypes. For all TCRbeta clonotypes obtained by the gDNA method from a few donors, generation probabilities were computed with OLGA. The immuneACCESS repertoire file appears here via TCRdb, limited to in-frame rearrangements. These files lack a portion of the clones; in checked studies, under half of the deficit traces to unresolved V genes, and the cause of the others is not known. From that table come the V and J calls and clone size; the DNA was used to work out D and trimming. The sample table records about 600,000 clones; more than 95% of these occur just once. 0.055% to 0.07% of the sample lies in the top ten.

The germline V gene (reference sequence) provides CDR1 LNHDA and CDR2 SQIVND. The CDR3, cysteine through phenylalanine, is 15 amino acids long. The retained sequence is limited to the CDR3, 45 bases, with the frame set at the first base. The donors were healthy, HIV-negative adults with no recently reported acute infections or vaccinations. All donors were Caucasian adults living in Nashville, Tennessee, USA. CD4+ T cells were enriched by magnetic negative selection, after which naive cells were positively selected on CD45RA and the negative fraction was taken as the memory subset. Blood was collected by leukapheresis, and PBMCs were isolated by Ficoll-Histopaque density gradient centrifugation and then cryopreserved in liquid nitrogen vapor phase. Purity and quantity of every magnetically sorted T cell population were checked by analytical flow cytometry. Genomic DNA was isolated from each sorted fraction and quantified by UV absorbance on a Nanodrop 2000c.

The TCR was taken from a woman between 25 and 40 years old in good health. The chain employs TRBV19 and TRBJ2-5; TRBD2 fits 11 bases in the junction. The DNA end favors TRBJ2-7, so the J call may be wrong. The sample was naive CD4+ T cells sorted from blood. The cell subset or site label for this specimen denotes: CD45RA+ positively selected. In nucleotides, the sequence is TGTGCCAGTAGCAAACTAGCGGGAGTTTACTACGAGCAGTACTTC. It is translated as CASSKLAGVYYEQYF.